Detailed here is one T cell receptor beta chain. The target antigen is unknown. The tumor samples were collected prior to definitive surgery or chemotherapy. Some clones are missing from TCRdb's copy, which holds only in-frame ones; the method was immunoSEQ multiplex PCR. This sample has 4,500 or so clones, with roughly four fifths found just once. The entry originates in a study of high-grade serous ovarian cancer treatment subgroups. Study-level background: Samples averaged about 15,000 reads and about 7,500 unique TCR beta rearrangements.

Germline CDR1 and CDR2: SQVTM and ANQGSEA. The CDR3 extends over 11 amino acids. The V end was cut by 6 bases, the J end by 6 bases, with 12 bases between. General study results and limits: Clonal relatedness tracked neoantigen level, and by trend copy number and mutation load. Same-patient tumor repertoires overlapped at about 0.1 to 0.79; different patients barely overlapped. Spatial context was lost because tumors were sequenced in bulk.

This TCR was recovered from a human donor with high-grade serous ovarian cancer. The chain carries TRBV29-1 and TRBJ2-7, with D possibly being TRBD2 (6 bases). Sample: tumor tissue. The CDR3 DNA follows: TGCAGCGTCGGGGGTCGCTCCGAGCAGTACTTC. It encodes CSVGGRSEQYF.